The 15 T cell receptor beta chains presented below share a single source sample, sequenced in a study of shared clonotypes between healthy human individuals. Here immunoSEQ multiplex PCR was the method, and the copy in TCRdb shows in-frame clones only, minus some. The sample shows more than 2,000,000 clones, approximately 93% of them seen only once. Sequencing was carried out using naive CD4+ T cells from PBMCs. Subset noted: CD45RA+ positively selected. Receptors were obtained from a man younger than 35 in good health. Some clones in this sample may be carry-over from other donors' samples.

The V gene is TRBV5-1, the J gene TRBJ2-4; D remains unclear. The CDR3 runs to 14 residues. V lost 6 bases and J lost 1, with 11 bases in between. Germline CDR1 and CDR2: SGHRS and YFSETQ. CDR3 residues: CASTTGTAKNIQYF. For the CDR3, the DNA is TGCGCCAGCACCACCGGTACGGCCAAAAACATTCAGTACTTC.

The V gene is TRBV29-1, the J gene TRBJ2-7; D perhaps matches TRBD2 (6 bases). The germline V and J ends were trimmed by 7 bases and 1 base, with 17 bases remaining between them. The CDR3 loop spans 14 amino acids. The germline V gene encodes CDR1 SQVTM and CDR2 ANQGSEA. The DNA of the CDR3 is TGCAGCGAAGGGGACGGGGGTCCTTCCTACGAGCAGTACTTC. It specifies CSEGDGGPSYEQYF.

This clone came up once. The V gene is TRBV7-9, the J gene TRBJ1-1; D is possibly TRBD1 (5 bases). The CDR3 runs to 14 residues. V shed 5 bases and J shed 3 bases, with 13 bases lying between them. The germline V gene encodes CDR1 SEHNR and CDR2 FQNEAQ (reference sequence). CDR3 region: CASSRGHGYTEAFF. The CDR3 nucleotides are TGTGCCAGCAGCCGCGGACACGGGTACACTGAAGCTTTCTTT. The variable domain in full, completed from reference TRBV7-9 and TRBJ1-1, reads DTGVSQNPRHKITKRGQNVTFRCDPISEHNRLYWYRQTLGQGPEFLTYFQNEAQLEKSRLLSDRFSAERPKGSFSTLEIQRTEQGDSAMYLCASSRGHGYTEAFFGQGTRLTVV.

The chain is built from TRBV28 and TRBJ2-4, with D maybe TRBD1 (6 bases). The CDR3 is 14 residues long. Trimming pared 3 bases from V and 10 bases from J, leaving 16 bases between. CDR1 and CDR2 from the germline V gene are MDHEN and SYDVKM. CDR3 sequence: CASSFNRGQRIQYF. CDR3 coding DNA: TGTGCCAGCAGTTTCAACCGGGGACAAAGGATTCAGTACTTC.

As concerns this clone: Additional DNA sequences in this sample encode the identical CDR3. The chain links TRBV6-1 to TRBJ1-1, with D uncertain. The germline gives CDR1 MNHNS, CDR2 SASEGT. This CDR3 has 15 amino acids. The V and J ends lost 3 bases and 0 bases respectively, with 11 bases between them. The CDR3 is CASSESREMNTEAFF. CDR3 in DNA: TGTGCCAGCAGTGAGTCCCGGGAGATGAACACTGAAGCTTTCTTT.

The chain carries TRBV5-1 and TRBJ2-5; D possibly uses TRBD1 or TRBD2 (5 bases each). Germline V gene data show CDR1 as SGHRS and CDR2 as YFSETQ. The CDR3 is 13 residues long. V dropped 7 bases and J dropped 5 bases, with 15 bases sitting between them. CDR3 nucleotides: TGCGCCAGCCACCCGGGACGCGCTGAGACCCAGTACTTC. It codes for CASHPGRAETQYF.

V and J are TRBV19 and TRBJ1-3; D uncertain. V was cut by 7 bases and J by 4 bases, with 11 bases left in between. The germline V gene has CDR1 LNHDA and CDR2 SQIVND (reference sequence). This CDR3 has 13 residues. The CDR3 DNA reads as TGTGCCAGTAATCGGGGTCTCGGAAACACCATATATTTT. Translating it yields CASNRGLGNTIYF. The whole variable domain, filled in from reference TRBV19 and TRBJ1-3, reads DGGITQSPKYLFRKEGQNVTLSCEQNLNHDAMYWYRQDPGQGLRLIYYSQIVNDFQKGDIAEGYSVSREKKESFPLTVTSAQKNPTAFYLCASNRGLGNTIYFGEGSWLTVV.

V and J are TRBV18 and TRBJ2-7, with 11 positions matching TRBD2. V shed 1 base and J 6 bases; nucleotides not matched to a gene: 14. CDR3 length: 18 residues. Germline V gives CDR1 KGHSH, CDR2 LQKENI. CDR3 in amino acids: CASSPLTLAGAADSEQYF. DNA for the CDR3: TGTGCCAGCTCACCACTGACACTAGCGGGAGCCGCCGACTCCGAGCAGTACTTC.

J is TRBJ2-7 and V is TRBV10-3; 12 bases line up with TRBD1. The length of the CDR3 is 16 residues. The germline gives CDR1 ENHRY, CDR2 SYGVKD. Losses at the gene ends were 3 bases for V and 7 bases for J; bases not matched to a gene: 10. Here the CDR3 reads CAISDIGTGGAGEQYF. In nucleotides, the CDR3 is TGTGCCATCAGTGACATCGGGACAGGGGGCGCGGGGGAGCAGTACTTC.

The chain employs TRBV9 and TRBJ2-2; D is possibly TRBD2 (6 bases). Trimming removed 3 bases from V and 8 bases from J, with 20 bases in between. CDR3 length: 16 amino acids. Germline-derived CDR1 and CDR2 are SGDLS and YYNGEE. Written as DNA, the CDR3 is TGTGCCAGCAGCGGCCTACAGGACCCCCGGGGGGGGGAGCTGTTTTTT. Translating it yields CASSGLQDPRGGELFF.

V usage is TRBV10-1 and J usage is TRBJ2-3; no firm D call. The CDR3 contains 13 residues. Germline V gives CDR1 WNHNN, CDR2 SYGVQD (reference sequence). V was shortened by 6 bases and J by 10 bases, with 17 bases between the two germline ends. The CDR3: CASRAPGSDAQYF. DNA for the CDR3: TGCGCCAGCAGGGCCCCGGGCTCGGACGCGCAGTATTTT.

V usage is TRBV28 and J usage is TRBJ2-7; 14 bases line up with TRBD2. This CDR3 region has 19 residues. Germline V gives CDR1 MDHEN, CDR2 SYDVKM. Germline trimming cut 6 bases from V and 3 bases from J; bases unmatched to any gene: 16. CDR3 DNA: TGTGCCAGCAGCTCCCTCGGGACTAGCGGGGGCCGTGGGATCTACGAGCAGTACTTC. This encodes CASSSLGTSGGRGIYEQYF. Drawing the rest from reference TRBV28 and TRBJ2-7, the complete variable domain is DVKVTQSSRYLVKRTGEKVFLECVQDMDHENMFWYRQDPGLGLRLIYFSYDVKMKEKGDIPEGYSVSREKKERFSLILESASTNQTSMYLCASSSLGTSGGRGIYEQYFGPGTRLTVT.

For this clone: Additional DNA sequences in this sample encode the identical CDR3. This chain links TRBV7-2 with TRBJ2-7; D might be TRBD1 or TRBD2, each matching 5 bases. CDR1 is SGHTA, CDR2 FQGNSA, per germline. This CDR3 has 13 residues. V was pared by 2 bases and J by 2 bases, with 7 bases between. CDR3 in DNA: TGTGCCAGCAGCTTAAGAGGGGCCTACGAGCAGTACTTC. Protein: CASSLRGAYEQYF.

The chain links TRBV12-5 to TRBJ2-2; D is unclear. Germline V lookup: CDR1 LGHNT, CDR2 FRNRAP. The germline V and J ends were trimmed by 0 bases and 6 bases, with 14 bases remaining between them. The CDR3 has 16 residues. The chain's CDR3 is CASGLVFPGRAGELFF. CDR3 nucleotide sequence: TGTGCTAGTGGTTTGGTTTTCCCGGGCAGAGCCGGGGAGCTGTTTTTT.

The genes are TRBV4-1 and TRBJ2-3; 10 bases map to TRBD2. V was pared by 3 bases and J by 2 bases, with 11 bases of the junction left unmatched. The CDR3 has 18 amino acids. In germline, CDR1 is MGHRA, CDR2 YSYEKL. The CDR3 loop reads CASSQATGTSAPTDTQYF. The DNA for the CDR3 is TGCGCCAGCAGCCAGGCTACCGGGACTAGCGCACCCACAGATACGCAGTATTTT.